This is a list of T cell receptor beta chains from one sample in a study of cytomegalovirus exposure and HLA in healthy donors. Measured with immunoSEQ multiplex PCR; TCRdb has only the in-frame clones, and not every one. The data show about 120,000 clones, approximately 9.4% seen once. The sequenced material came from PBMCs. Source of these receptors: a man aged 30 to 39 in good health and CMV-seronegative. The CDR3 runs from the conserved cysteine through the conserved F or W. Fields, in order: V gene, D gene, J gene, clone size, CDR3 DNA, CDR3 protein. A D gene is named only where the DNA matches it firmly. Clone size is not always given. Where it is, it says once, few, many or a class for expanded clones.

v_gene: TRBV21-1; d_gene: .; j_gene: TRBJ1-3; abundance: .; CDR3nt: TGTGCCAGCAGAAAAGTCGGAAAGGCGGGAGGACAGGGGTTCTCTGGAAACACCATATATTTT; CDR3aa: CASRKVGKAGGQGFSGNTIYF
v_gene: TRBV30; d_gene: TRBD2; j_gene: TRBJ2-1; abundance: few; CDR3nt: TGTGCCTGGGCGGGGGGCCCCAATGAGCAGTTCTTC; CDR3aa: CAWAGGPNEQFF
v_gene: TRBV9; d_gene: TRBD1; j_gene: TRBJ2-6; abundance: .; CDR3nt: TGTGCCAGCAGCGTGGGAGTTTCAACAGGGGGCCTGTTTGGCGCTGGGGCCAACGTCCTGACTTTC; CDR3aa: CASSVGVSTGGLFGAGANVLTF
v_gene: TRBV11-2; d_gene: TRBD2; j_gene: TRBJ2-7; abundance: .; CDR3nt: TGTGCCAGCAGCCCGGGGGGGGCGTACGAGCAGTACTTC; CDR3aa: CASSPGGAYEQYF
v_gene: TRBV4-2; d_gene: TRBD2; j_gene: TRBJ2-5; abundance: .; CDR3nt: TGTGCCAGCAGCCAAGGTGCTAGCGGGGCCGCACAAGAGACCCAGTACTTC; CDR3aa: CASSQGASGAAQETQYF
v_gene: TRBV13; d_gene: .; j_gene: TRBJ1-1; abundance: .; CDR3nt: TGTGCCAGCAGCTTATCACAGGGCAAGATATTCTTCATGAACACTGAAGCTTTCTTT; CDR3aa: CASSLSQGKIFFMNTEAFF
v_gene: TRBV5-8; d_gene: TRBD1; j_gene: TRBJ2-1; abundance: .; CDR3nt: TGTGCCAGCAGAAGGAAACAGGGGGACTACAATGAGCAGTTCTTC; CDR3aa: CASRRKQGDYNEQFF
v_gene: TRBV5-4; d_gene: TRBD2; j_gene: TRBJ2-2; abundance: .; CDR3nt: TGTGCCAGCAGCGAGCGACTAGCGGGAGGACCGAACACCGGGGAGCTGTTTTTT; CDR3aa: CASSERLAGGPNTGELFF
v_gene: TRBV9; d_gene: .; j_gene: TRBJ2-3; abundance: .; CDR3nt: TGTGCCAGCAGCGTTCTAGTGGAGATCGATACGCAGTATTTT; CDR3aa: CASSVLVEIDTQYF
v_gene: TRBV30; d_gene: TRBD1; j_gene: TRBJ2-7; abundance: .; CDR3nt: TGTGCCTGGAGTCCAGGACAGGGATTCTTTGAGCAGTACTTC; CDR3aa: CAWSPGQGFFEQYF
v_gene: TRBV19; d_gene: .; j_gene: TRBJ1-5; abundance: few; CDR3nt: TGTGCCAGTACCTCCGGGGAACGGAATCAGCCCCAGCATTTT; CDR3aa: CASTSGERNQPQHF
v_gene: TRBV19; d_gene: .; j_gene: TRBJ2-7; abundance: .; CDR3nt: TGTGCCAGTCAATCTAGCGTCGGCGAGCAGTACTTC; CDR3aa: CASQSSVGEQYF
v_gene: TRBV19; d_gene: .; j_gene: TRBJ2-2; abundance: few; CDR3nt: TGTGCCAGTAGGACAAAAACAGGGTCAACGAACACCGGGGAGCTGTTTTTT; CDR3aa: CASRTKTGSTNTGELFF
v_gene: TRBV4-3; d_gene: TRBD1; j_gene: TRBJ1-1; abundance: few; CDR3nt: TGCGCCAGCAGCCGGAAAAGGGACAGTTGGACTGAAGCTTTCTTT; CDR3aa: CASSRKRDSWTEAFF
v_gene: TRBV29-1; d_gene: .; j_gene: TRBJ1-5; abundance: .; CDR3nt: TGCAGCGTTGGCAGGGATAATCAGCCCCAGCATTTT; CDR3aa: CSVGRDNQPQHF
v_gene: TRBV4-3; d_gene: .; j_gene: TRBJ2-2; abundance: few; CDR3nt: TGCGCCAGCAGCCAAGGTTCAGGGCGGACCGGGGAGCTGTTTTTT; CDR3aa: CASSQGSGRTGELFF
v_gene: TRBV10-3; d_gene: TRBD2; j_gene: TRBJ2-3; abundance: few; CDR3nt: TGTGCCACAGTAGCGGGAGGGCCCACAGATACGCAGTATTTT; CDR3aa: CATVAGGPTDTQYF
v_gene: TRBV7-2; d_gene: .; j_gene: TRBJ1-1; abundance: .; CDR3nt: TGTGCCAGCAGCTTAGGGCCCACGGGAAACACTGAAGCTTTCTTT; CDR3aa: CASSLGPTGNTEAFF
v_gene: TRBV28; d_gene: .; j_gene: TRBJ1-1; abundance: .; CDR3nt: TGTGCCAGCAATCCGGACACTATGAACACTGAAGCTTTCTTT; CDR3aa: CASNPDTMNTEAFF
v_gene: TRBV28; d_gene: TRBD1; j_gene: TRBJ2-7; abundance: .; CDR3nt: TGTGCCAGCAGTTTGACAGGGCCCTACGAGCAGTACTTC; CDR3aa: CASSLTGPYEQYF
v_gene: TRBV12-5; d_gene: .; j_gene: TRBJ2-7; abundance: few; CDR3nt: TGTGCTAGTGGTTCCCCATACGAGCAGTACTTC; CDR3aa: CASGSPYEQYF
v_gene: TRBV5-1; d_gene: TRBD2; j_gene: TRBJ2-4; abundance: .; CDR3nt: TGCGCCAGCAGCTTGTGGGGGGGGGAAAACATTCAGTACTTC; CDR3aa: CASSLWGGENIQYF
v_gene: TRBV6-5; d_gene: .; j_gene: TRBJ1-6; abundance: few; CDR3nt: TGTGCCAGCAGCCCGGGAAATTCACCCCTCCACTTT; CDR3aa: CASSPGNSPLHF
v_gene: TRBV5-6; d_gene: TRBD2; j_gene: TRBJ2-5; abundance: .; CDR3nt: TGTGCCAGCAGCTCCCTGACTAGCGGGAGGTACCAAGAGACCCAGTACTTC; CDR3aa: CASSSLTSGRYQETQYF
v_gene: TRBV7-9; d_gene: .; j_gene: TRBJ2-5; abundance: few; CDR3nt: TGTGCCAGCAGCTTCAGGGGAGAGACCCAGTACTTC; CDR3aa: CASSFRGETQYF
v_gene: TRBV10-3; d_gene: TRBD2; j_gene: TRBJ2-2; abundance: .; CDR3nt: TGTGCCATCAGTGGGACTAGCGGGAACACCGGGGAGCTGTTTTTT; CDR3aa: CAISGTSGNTGELFF
v_gene: TRBV27; d_gene: .; j_gene: TRBJ2-5; abundance: .; CDR3nt: TGTGCCAGCAGTTTATCTTGGGCCCAAGAGACCCAGTACTTC; CDR3aa: CASSLSWAQETQYF
v_gene: TRBV27; d_gene: TRBD1; j_gene: TRBJ2-7; abundance: few; CDR3nt: TGTGCCAGCACCCTCTCCACAGGGGCACACTACGAGCAGTACTTC; CDR3aa: CASTLSTGAHYEQYF
v_gene: TRBV12-5; d_gene: TRBD2; j_gene: TRBJ2-7; abundance: .; CDR3nt: TGTGCTAGTGGGGTTAGCGGGGTCAGCTCCTACGAGCAGTACTTC; CDR3aa: CASGVSGVSSYEQYF
v_gene: TRBV6-4; d_gene: .; j_gene: TRBJ2-2; abundance: .; CDR3nt: TGTGCCAGCAGTGACTCACAGGCCACCGGGGAGCTGTTTTTT; CDR3aa: CASSDSQATGELFF
v_gene: TRBV6-6; d_gene: TRBD1; j_gene: TRBJ1-4; abundance: few; CDR3nt: TGTGCCAGCAGCCACCCACAGGGGGGGGAAAAACTGTTTTTT; CDR3aa: CASSHPQGGEKLFF
v_gene: TRBV19; d_gene: TRBD1; j_gene: TRBJ2-5; abundance: few; CDR3nt: TGTGCCAGTAGTATAGGACAGGGGGCTACGAAGACCCAGTACTTC; CDR3aa: CASSIGQGATKTQYF
v_gene: TRBV18; d_gene: .; j_gene: TRBJ1-6; abundance: .; CDR3nt: TGTGCCAGCTCACCACCAGGGGGGGATAATTCACCCCTCCACTTT; CDR3aa: CASSPPGGDNSPLHF
v_gene: TRBV28; d_gene: .; j_gene: TRBJ2-7; abundance: few; CDR3nt: TGTGCCAGCAGTCCTAGCTCCTACGAGCAGTACTTC; CDR3aa: CASSPSSYEQYF
v_gene: TRBV7-2; d_gene: TRBD1; j_gene: TRBJ1-1; abundance: .; CDR3nt: TGTGCCAGCAGCAATCGTCCCGGGACAGGGCTGACTGAAGCTTTCTTT; CDR3aa: CASSNRPGTGLTEAFF
v_gene: TRBV5-8; d_gene: .; j_gene: TRBJ1-5; abundance: few; CDR3nt: TGTGCCAGCAGCCCAGGAGGAGTTGGCCATCAGCCCCAGCATTTT; CDR3aa: CASSPGGVGHQPQHF
v_gene: TRBV5-1; d_gene: TRBD1; j_gene: TRBJ2-5; abundance: .; CDR3nt: TGCGCCAGCAGCTTGGATATTGTCAGGGGGCAAGAGACCCAGTACTTC; CDR3aa: CASSLDIVRGQETQYF
v_gene: TRBV28; d_gene: TRBD1; j_gene: TRBJ2-7; abundance: few; CDR3nt: TGTGCCAGCAGTTCCCCGGGACAGGGGTCCTACGAGCAGTACTTC; CDR3aa: CASSSPGQGSYEQYF
v_gene: TRBV27; d_gene: .; j_gene: TRBJ1-5; abundance: once; CDR3nt: TGTGCCAGCAGTTTAAGATTTGCGGTGGTCAATCAGCCCCAGCATTTT; CDR3aa: CASSLRFAVVNQPQHF
v_gene: TRBV29-1; d_gene: .; j_gene: TRBJ2-1; abundance: few; CDR3nt: TGCAGCGTCGCCAGGATTAACAATGAGCAGTTCTTC; CDR3aa: CSVARINNEQFF
v_gene: TRBV6-6; d_gene: TRBD1; j_gene: TRBJ2-2; abundance: few; CDR3nt: TGTGCCAGCAGTGGACAGGGAATCGGGGAGCTGTTTTTT; CDR3aa: CASSGQGIGELFF
v_gene: TRBV18; d_gene: .; j_gene: TRBJ2-7; abundance: .; CDR3nt: TGTGCCAGCTCACCCTCAGGAACGCTGGGCGAGCAGTACTTC; CDR3aa: CASSPSGTLGEQYF
v_gene: TRBV30; d_gene: .; j_gene: TRBJ1-5; abundance: .; CDR3nt: TGTGCCTGGAGTGTATTGGGGAGTCAGCCCCAGCATTTT; CDR3aa: CAWSVLGSQPQHF
v_gene: TRBV2; d_gene: .; j_gene: TRBJ2-7; abundance: few; CDR3nt: TGTGCCAGCAGTATGACTCGAGGCCCCTACGAGCAGTACTTC; CDR3aa: CASSMTRGPYEQYF
v_gene: TRBV5-1; d_gene: TRBD1; j_gene: TRBJ2-1; abundance: few; CDR3nt: TGCGCCAGCAGCACCCGGGACAGGGGGCGCCTCGGTGAGCAGTTCTTC; CDR3aa: CASSTRDRGRLGEQFF
v_gene: TRBV4-1; d_gene: .; j_gene: TRBJ2-7; abundance: .; CDR3nt: TGCGCCAGCAGCCAAAGGTCTGGGAGCTCCTACGAGCAGTACTTC; CDR3aa: CASSQRSGSSYEQYF
v_gene: TRBV4-2; d_gene: TRBD1; j_gene: TRBJ2-5; abundance: .; CDR3nt: TGTGCCAGCAGCCTACAGGGGGGCCTACAAGAGACCCAGTACTTC; CDR3aa: CASSLQGGLQETQYF
v_gene: TRBV5-1; d_gene: TRBD2; j_gene: TRBJ2-1; abundance: few; CDR3nt: TGCGCCAGCAGCTTCGGTGGCGGGAGCTCCTACAATGAGCAGTTCTTC; CDR3aa: CASSFGGGSSYNEQFF
v_gene: TRBV6-4; d_gene: TRBD1; j_gene: TRBJ2-6; abundance: .; CDR3nt: TGTGCCAGCAAACGGGACAGTAATTCTGGGGCCAACGTCCTGACTTTC; CDR3aa: CASKRDSNSGANVLTF
v_gene: TRBV11-2; d_gene: .; j_gene: TRBJ2-7; abundance: few; CDR3nt: TGTGCCAGCAGCTTAGGGGACCAGGGAGGCTACGAGCAGTACTTC; CDR3aa: CASSLGDQGGYEQYF
v_gene: TRBV19; d_gene: .; j_gene: TRBJ2-7; abundance: few; CDR3nt: TGTGCCAGTAGTTACCGGGACATTCGGTACGAGCAGTACTTC; CDR3aa: CASSYRDIRYEQYF
v_gene: TRBV7-2; d_gene: .; j_gene: TRBJ1-5; abundance: few; CDR3nt: TGTGCCAGCAGCTTAGATCCCGGGGATGGCAATCAGCCCCAGCATTTT; CDR3aa: CASSLDPGDGNQPQHF